Below are 12 T cell receptor beta chains sequenced from a single sample in a study of OX40 agonist ivuxolimab in advanced cancers. Sequenced by immunoSEQ multiplex PCR; TCRdb stores in-frame clones only, minus some. The table records about 60,000 clones, around 81% of them present only once. The sample consisted of CD4+ or CD8+ T cells sorted from blood, taken in a trial of the OX40 agonist ivuxolimab. The receptors were gathered from an adult with an advanced solid tumor such as melanoma, head and neck, liver or kidney cancer.

The DNA for the CDR3 is TGTGCCATCGAAGCCTCGGGTCGGTCCGGGAACTATGGCTACACCTTC. Translating gives CAIEASGRSGNYGYTF. V is TRBV10-3 and J is TRBJ1-2; D remains unclear. This CDR3 has 16 amino acids. Germline-derived CDR1 and CDR2 are ENHRY and SYGVKD. V was clipped by 8 bases and J by 2 bases, with 21 bases between them.

This clone was seen a handful of times. This chain uses TRBV30 with TRBJ2-3, with 9 bases identical to TRBD2. Trimming removed 2 bases from V and 0 bases from J; junction bases left unmatched: 3. In germline, CDR1 is GTSNPN, CDR2 SVGIG (reference sequence). The CDR3 is made up of 15 amino acids. The CDR3: CAWSRLAASTDTQYF. The CDR3 coding sequence is TGTGCCTGGAGTCGACTAGCGGCAAGCACAGATACGCAGTATTTT.

V and J are TRBV18 and TRBJ1-3; no firm D call. The germline V and J ends were trimmed by 3 bases and 0 bases, with 12 bases remaining between them. Per the germline V gene, CDR1 is KGHSH and CDR2 is LQKENI. This CDR3 is 16 amino acids long. CDR3 DNA: TGTGCCAGCTCACCCCTAGACACTTACTCTGGAAACACCATATATTTT. This codes for CASSPLDTYSGNTIYF.

V usage is TRBV5-8 and J usage is TRBJ2-2, with TRBD1 identical over 7 bases. Germline trimming cut 5 bases from V and 5 bases from J; bases unmatched to any gene: 9. The germline CDR1 and CDR2 sequences are SGHTS and YDEGEE. This CDR3 has 15 amino acids. This chain's CDR3 is CASSRRTGSTGELFF. CDR3 sequence (DNA): TGTGCCAGCAGTCGTCGGACAGGTTCGACCGGGGAGCTGTTTTTT.

This clone was observed a handful of times. This chain uses TRBV19 with TRBJ2-1; the D gene is possibly TRBD2 (5 bases). The CDR3 length is 15 residues. The V gene lost 7 bases and the J gene lost 7 bases, with 20 bases spanning the gap. Germline V gene lookup returns CDR1 LNHDA and CDR2 SQIVND (reference sequence). DNA of the CDR3: TGTGCCAGTAATTCACTATCCGTCGGGGAAAATGAGCAGTTCTTC. It is translated as CASNSLSVGENEQFF. Drawing the rest from reference TRBV19 and TRBJ2-1, the complete variable domain is DGGITQSPKYLFRKEGQNVTLSCEQNLNHDAMYWYRQDPGQGLRLIYYSQIVNDFQKGDIAEGYSVSREKKESFPLTVTSAQKNPTAFYLCASNSLSVGENEQFFGPGTRLTVL.

In this sample, this clone turned up a few times. The chain couples TRBV7-6 to TRBJ2-5; D may match TRBD1 or TRBD2 (5 bases each). This CDR3 contains 13 residues. CDR1 is SGHVS and CDR2 is FNYEAQ in the germline V gene. V gave up 6 bases and J gave up 2 bases, with 10 bases separating them. CDR3: CASRGVDQETQYF. In DNA form, the CDR3 reads TGTGCCAGCAGGGGGGTGGATCAAGAGACCCAGTACTTC.

V and J are TRBV5-1 and TRBJ2-7, with TRBD1 identical over 7 bases. This CDR3 comprises 13 residues. V shed 4 bases and J 3 bases; nucleotides not matched to a gene: 4. Germline CDR1 reads SGHRS; CDR2 reads YFSETQ. CDR3 sequence (DNA): TGCGCCAGCAGCACGGGACAGCTCTACGAGCAGTACTTC. Residues: CASSTGQLYEQYF.

The CDR3 reads CASSPRAPQETQYF. The CDR3 nucleotides are TGTGCCAGCAGTCCGAGGGCACCCCAAGAGACCCAGTACTTC. The chain recombines TRBV6-5 with TRBJ2-5, with D perhaps matching TRBD2 (5 bases). The V end was cut by 5 bases, the J end by 1 base, with 11 bases between. Germline CDR1 is MNHEY and CDR2 is SVGAGI. The CDR3 runs to 14 residues.

This clone was observed once. The chain uses TRBV5-6 and TRBJ2-1; D uncertain. V was trimmed by 7 bases and J by 5 bases, leaving 19 bases between them. This CDR3 region has 15 residues. CDR1 is SGHDT, CDR2 YYEEEE, per germline. CDR3 nucleotide sequence: TGTGCCAGCGTTCAGTTTCGCGGACGGGACAATGAGCAGTTCTTC. Its protein is CASVQFRGRDNEQFF.

V usage is TRBV10-3 and J usage is TRBJ2-5; 11 nucleotides align to TRBD2. With V trimmed by 3 bases and J by 2 bases, 14 bases remained unmatched. CDR1 and CDR2 (germline): ENHRY, SYGVKD. The CDR3 is made up of 19 amino acids. CDR3 in amino acids: CAISDPSRVLAGAQETQYF. The CDR3 DNA reads as TGTGCCATCAGTGACCCCAGCCGAGTACTAGCGGGGGCACAAGAGACCCAGTACTTC.

The chain joins TRBV6-5 to TRBJ1-1; a possible D gene is TRBD1 (5 bases). The CDR3 extends over 14 amino acids. With 2 bases removed from V and 6 bases from J, the gap between germline ends came to 13 bases. Germline CDR1 and CDR2: MNHEY and SVGAGI. DNA of the CDR3: TGTGCCAGCAGTTACGGAACCGGGGGAGCTGAAGCTTTCTTT. Protein product: CASSYGTGGAEAFF.

The chain joins TRBV5-1 to TRBJ2-2; either TRBD1 or TRBD2 may supply D (5 bases each). V lost 2 bases to trimming and J lost 3 bases, with 14 bases between them. The CDR3 consists of 16 residues. Germline V CDR1 and CDR2: SGHRS, YFSETQ. The CDR3: CASSLNRGVDTGELFF. In DNA form, the CDR3 reads TGCGCCAGCAGCTTAAATAGGGGAGTGGACACCGGGGAGCTGTTTTTT. The full variable domain, its missing parts supplied by reference TRBV5-1 and TRBJ2-2, is KAGVTQTPRYLIKTRGQQVTLSCSPISGHRSVSWYQQTPGQGLQFLFEYFSETQRNKGNFPGRFSGRQFSNSRSEMNVSTLELGDSALYLCASSLNRGVDTGELFFGEGSRLTVL.